This record covers a single TCR beta chain. This entry is derived from a study of blood T cells in healthy people across ages. Primed by a sample-barcoded 5' primer and a J-beta primer mix, a second PCR proceeded for 7 to 11 cycles. Using its own MiXCR run on the 5' RACE reads, TCRdb lists one record per CDR3 protein. This table has about 1.6 million distinct CDR3 sequences, 30% to 35% appearing once. Each donor gave roughly 10 milliliters of peripheral blood. The germline V and J ends were trimmed by 5 bases and 9 bases, with 17 bases remaining between them. The germline CDR1 and CDR2 sequences are MGHRA and YSYEKL. The CDR3 extends over 15 amino acids.

The V gene is TRBV4-1, the J gene TRBJ1-6, with D possibly being TRBD1 (5 bases). This TCR was recovered from a woman aged 25-40 years in good health. Sequencing used blood. DNA of the CDR3: TGCGCCAGCAGCTTCCGGGACGACGGATGTTCACCCCTCCACTTT. It specifies CASSFRDDGCSPLHF.